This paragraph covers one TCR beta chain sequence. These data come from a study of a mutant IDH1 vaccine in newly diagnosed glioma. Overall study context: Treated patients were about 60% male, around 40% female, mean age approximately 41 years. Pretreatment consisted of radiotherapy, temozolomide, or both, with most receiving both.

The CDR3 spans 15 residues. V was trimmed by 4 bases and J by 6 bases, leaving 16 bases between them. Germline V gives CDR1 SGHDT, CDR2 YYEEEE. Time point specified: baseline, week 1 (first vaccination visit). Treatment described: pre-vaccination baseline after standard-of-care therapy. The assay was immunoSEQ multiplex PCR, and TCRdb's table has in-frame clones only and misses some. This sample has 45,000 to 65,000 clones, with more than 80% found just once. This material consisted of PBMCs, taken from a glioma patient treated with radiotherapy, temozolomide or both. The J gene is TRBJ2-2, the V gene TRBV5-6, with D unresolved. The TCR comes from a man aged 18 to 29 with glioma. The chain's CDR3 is CASSLTHRGPGELFF. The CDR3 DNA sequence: TGTGCCAGCAGCCTTACCCATCGCGGACCCGGGGAGCTGTTTTTT.